The clone carrying this T cell receptor beta chain has just a few counts. Antigen unknown. In making TCR beta libraries, quantitative 5'-RACE with molecular barcodes was used. TCRdb reprocessed the 5' RACE reads with MiXCR, giving one entry per CDR3 protein. Among approximately 300,000 distinct CDR3 sequences listed, around 21% were seen once. This specimen belongs to a study of CD8 T cells in ankylosing spondylitis. Findings and limits, study-wide: Reactive arthritis synovial fluid and blood previously showed some of these motif variants. Significant enrichment of disease-linked clones was reported in matched ankylosing spondylitis synovial fluid.

Per germline, CDR1 LGHNA and CDR2 YSLEER. The CDR3 is 16 amino acids. V gave up 0 bases and J gave up 6 bases, with 14 bases separating them. Sequenced: blood, either unsorted or a sorted T cell fraction (not recorded which). This sequence originates from a female donor with ankylosing spondylitis or in good health (not recorded which). This sequence joins TRBV4-3 and TRBJ2-2; tentative D call: TRBD2 (5 bases). The CDR3 loop is CASSQDPGSGSGELFF. CDR3 bases: TGCGCCAGCAGCCAAGATCCAGGTTCGGGGTCCGGGGAGCTGTTTTTT.